Below are 8 T cell receptor beta chains sequenced from a single sample in a study of post-analysis software for immune sequencing data (dated by TCRdb to about 2015). Paper-wide results and their limitations: Significantly higher frequencies in patients than in controls were found for several TRBV segments, including TRBV5-6, TRBV5-1 and TRBV20-1.

For these receptors, no antigen is known. The library came from PCR. Reads for this sample came from an Illumina HiSeq 2500. To reduce PCR and sequencing biases, unique molecular identifiers were built into the TCR beta cDNA libraries. The public reads were quality trimmed at Q25 with fastp and then assembled into clones with MiXCR by TCRdb, keeping productive beta chains. Here each entry gathers all rows of one CDR3 protein and keeps the most common genes and DNA. Here the sample has about 380,000 distinct CDR3 sequences; around 33% occur a single time. The ten largest clonotypes hold around 15% of the sample. The sequencing input was blood. The origin of the receptors is a girl aged 5-17 years with multiple sclerosis.

The J gene is TRBJ2-7, the V gene TRBV7-2, with TRBD1 as a possible D gene (5 bases). The assigned J gene may be wrong: the sequence end matches TRBJ2-5 better. Germline assignment: CDR1 SGHTA and CDR2 FQGNSA. This CDR3 is 14 amino acids long. The CDR3 DNA sequence: TGTGCCAGCAGCTTAGCGGGGCAGCTGGGGACCCAGTACTTC. Translating it yields CASSLAGQLGTQYF.

Regarding this clonotype: Just one base apart from a much larger clone, this may be a read error. The chain links TRBV7-2 to TRBJ1-1, with 8 bases aligning to TRBD1. The CDR3 contains 15 residues. In germline, CDR1 is SGHTA, CDR2 FQGNSA. The CDR3 bases are TGTGCCAGCAGCACCAGACAGGGGACGGACACTGGAGCTTTCTTT. This encodes CASSTRQGTDTGAFF. The full variable domain, with the rest looked up from reference TRBV7-2 and TRBJ1-1, is GAGVSQSPSNKVTEKGKDVELRCDPISGHTALYWYRQSLGQGLEFLIYFQGNSAPDKSGLPSDRFSAERTGGSVSTLTIQRTQQEDSAVYLCASSTRQGTDTGAFFGQGTRLTVV.

J is TRBJ2-7 and V is TRBV4-2; 9 bases fit TRBD1. The CDR3 covers 13 residues. J was trimmed by 7 bases and V by 0 bases; bases with no gene match: 1. Germline V lookup: CDR1 LGHNA, CDR2 YNFKEQ. CDR3 sequence: CASSQETGGEQYF. As DNA, the CDR3 is TGTGCCAGCAGCCAAGAGACAGGGGGAGAGCAGTACTTC.

This clonotype was picked up a small number of times. V gene TRBV7-2 combines with J gene TRBJ2-2, with D perhaps given as TRBD1 or TRBD2 (6 bases each). The V and J ends lost 3 bases and 3 bases respectively, with 14 bases between them. The CDR3 consists of 16 residues. Germline lookup yields CDR1 SGHTA and CDR2 FQGNSA. The CDR3 loop reads CASSFRGAGDTGELFF. The DNA for the CDR3 is TGTGCCAGCAGCTTTAGGGGGGCAGGGGACACCGGGGAGCTGTTTTTT.

This clonotype was observed a few times. The chain is built from TRBV24-1 and TRBJ2-5; D is unresolved. CDR1 is KGHDR and CDR2 is SFDVKD in the germline V gene. There are 13 residues in the CDR3. Trimming pared 5 bases from V and 4 bases from J, leaving 10 bases between. The CDR3 nucleotides are TGTGCCACCAGTGCAAGGGATCGAGAGACCCAGTACTTC. Protein product: CATSARDRETQYF.

V is TRBV27 and J is TRBJ2-5, with TRBD1 matching 7 bases. Trimming removed 6 bases from V and 5 bases from J; junction bases left unmatched: 6. The CDR3 length is 13 residues. Germline V gene lookup returns CDR1 MNHEY and CDR2 SMNVEV (reference sequence). The CDR3 region has the DNA TGTGCCAGCAGCTCCGGGACAGCCGAGACCCAGTACTTC. It translates to CASSSGTAETQYF.

This chain links TRBV6-2 or TRBV6-3 with TRBJ1-6; D is uncertain. Germline assignment: CDR1 MNHEY and CDR2 SVGEGT. The length of the CDR3 is 15 residues. Trimming removed 5 bases from V and 7 bases from J, with 15 bases in between. In DNA, the CDR3 is TGTGCCAGCAGTCGGACGCTCTCCCGGAATTCACCCCTCCACTTT. Encoded protein: CASSRTLSRNSPLHF.

J is TRBJ2-5 and V is TRBV11-2; perhaps TRBD2 as D (5 bases). The CDR3 sequence is 13 residues long. Germline V gene data show CDR1 as SGHAT and CDR2 as FQNNGV. V lost 5 bases and J 4 bases, leaving 11 bases between the germline ends. The CDR3 here is CASSRGRAETQYF. The CDR3 nucleotides are TGTGCCAGCAGCCGAGGGCGGGCAGAGACCCAGTACTTC.